This TCR beta chain was identified in a study of blood T cell repertoires in COVID-19. In the source study's methods: The authors estimated nucleated cell counts from reference gene primer amplification. Profiling relied on immunoSEQ multiplex PCR, and the TCRdb table lists in-frame clones only, not all of them. V and J calls and clone size are as listed in that table; D and trimming were resolved from the DNA. The data show about 140,000 clones, roughly 86% seen once. This CDR3 has 15 residues. In germline, CDR1 is SQVTM, CDR2 ANQGSEA. The V end was cut by 4 bases, the J end by 0 bases, with 15 bases between.

The gene calls are TRBV29-1 and TRBJ1-1; D is perhaps TRBD1 (6 bases). Sequencing used PBMCs or T cells enriched from blood (not recorded which). The TCR originated in a woman aged 45-59 years with acute COVID-19. Here the CDR3 DNA reads TGCAGCGTTGGAATGGTTGGGGGCATGAACACTGAAGCTTTCTTT. Protein sequence: CSVGMVGGMNTEAFF. Full variable domain (remainder filled in from reference TRBV29-1 and TRBJ1-1): SAVISQKPSRDICQRGTSLTIQCQVDSQVTMMFWYRQQPGQSLTLIATANQGSEATYESGFVIDKFPISRPNLTFSTLTVSNMSPEDSSIYLCSVGMVGGMNTEAFFGQGTRLTVV.